The source of this T cell receptor beta chain is a study of control samples from healthy donors and cancer patients. TCRdb keeps only in-frame clones here, not all; method: immunoSEQ multiplex PCR. The sample holds some 140,000 clones, roughly 92% seen once. The CDR3 extends over 13 amino acids. Germline lookup yields CDR1 SGHRS and CDR2 YFSETQ. The V and J ends lost 0 bases and 3 bases respectively, with 3 bases between them. The sequence came from a man younger than 40 in good health. This chain connects TRBV5-1 to TRBJ2-2; D gene unclear. Material for sequencing was blood. The CDR3 region is CASSLDYTGELFF. The CDR3, as DNA: TGCGCCAGCAGCTTGGACTACACCGGGGAGCTGTTTTTT.